This TCR beta chain originates from a study of blood T cell repertoires in COVID-19. Sequenced by immunoSEQ multiplex PCR; TCRdb stores in-frame clones only, minus some. The sample has almost 400,000 clones; roughly 90% are singletons. This CDR3 spans 15 amino acids. V lost 2 bases and J lost 5; bases outside the gene matches: 11. Germline CDR1 is SQVTM and CDR2 is ANQGSEA. Sequences were obtained from PBMCs or T cells enriched from blood (not recorded which). The TCR sequence derives from a young woman with acute COVID-19. V usage is TRBV29-1 and J usage is TRBJ1-1; 7 nucleotides line up with TRBD1. The CDR3 region has the DNA TGCAGCGTTGAATCGGCGACAGGGAGAGTTACTGAAGCTTTCTTT. It specifies CSVESATGRVTEAFF.